The 13 T cell receptor beta chains below all came from one sample that was sequenced in a study of blood T cell repertoires in COVID-19. The table came from immunoSEQ multiplex PCR; TCRdb's copy has only in-frame clones and leaves some out. This table holds more than 110,000 clones, about 87% found once. The sequenced sample was peripheral blood. Every receptor here comes from a human donor in a cohort sampled during active COVID-19.

V usage is TRBV5-4 and J usage is TRBJ1-2; tentative D call: TRBD1 (6 bases). The CDR3 contains 13 residues. Trimming stripped 4 bases from V and 5 bases from J, with 12 bases between. Germline assignment: CDR1 SGHNT and CDR2 YYREEE (reference sequence). CDR3 residues: CASSRTGFYGYTF. In DNA form, the CDR3 reads TGTGCCAGCAGCAGAACAGGGTTTTATGGCTACACCTTC.

This chain joins TRBV7-2 and TRBJ2-7; 7 nucleotides agree with TRBD1. V shed 5 bases and J 0 bases; nucleotides not matched to a gene: 4. Germline V gene lookup returns CDR1 SGHTA and CDR2 FQGNSA. This CDR3 is built from 14 residues. CDR3 nucleotide sequence: TGTGCCAGCAGCAGAGACAGGGTCTCCTACGAGCAGTACTTC. Its translation: CASSRDRVSYEQYF.

This chain links TRBV5-1 with TRBJ2-3, with 7 bases aligning to TRBD2. The CDR3 is 16 residues long. The germline gives CDR1 SGHRS, CDR2 YFSETQ. Unmatched junction bases numbered 11, after V lost 0 bases and J lost 7 bases. The CDR3 loop is CASSLGEGRSGNTQYF. DNA of the CDR3: TGCGCCAGCAGCTTGGGGGAGGGAAGGTCCGGGAATACGCAGTATTTT.

This chain connects TRBV19 to TRBJ1-2, with 10 nucleotides matching TRBD1. The CDR3 has 15 residues. The germline gives CDR1 LNHDA, CDR2 SQIVND (reference sequence). The V segment lost 5 bases and the J segment 7 bases; nucleotides outside the gene matches: 10. CDR3 in DNA: TGTGCCAGTAGTCCTCAAGGGACAGGGGACTTTGGCTACACCTTC. It translates to CASSPQGTGDFGYTF.

The chain employs TRBV30 and TRBJ1-6; no reliable D call. Germline V CDR1 and CDR2: GTSNPN, SVGIG (reference sequence). Trimming removed 4 bases from V and 0 bases from J, with 4 bases in between. This CDR3 is built from 13 residues. The CDR3 sequence is CAWTGSYNSPLHF. CDR3 in DNA: TGTGCCTGGACGGGCTCCTATAATTCACCCCTCCACTTT.

This rearrangement joins TRBV5-1 to TRBJ2-3; TRBD2 aligns across 11 bases. CDR3 length: 14 amino acids. V lost 3 bases to trimming and J lost 4 bases; unmatched junction nucleotides: 1. Germline-derived CDR1 and CDR2 are SGHRS and YFSETQ. The CDR3 loop is CASSSLAGADTQYF. CDR3 bases: TGCGCCAGCAGCTCACTAGCGGGGGCAGATACGCAGTATTTT. The full variable domain, completed using reference TRBV5-1 and TRBJ2-3, is KAGVTQTPRYLIKTRGQQVTLSCSPISGHRSVSWYQQTPGQGLQFLFEYFSETQRNKGNFPGRFSGRQFSNSRSEMNVSTLELGDSALYLCASSSLAGADTQYFGPGTRLTVL.

The V and J genes are TRBV10-3 and TRBJ2-3, with D possibly being TRBD1 (6 bases). From germline, CDR1 is ENHRY and CDR2 SYGVKD. This CDR3 contains 13 residues. The germline V and J ends were trimmed by 11 bases and 0 bases, with 12 bases remaining between them. The CDR3 sequence is CAGRDTSTDTQYF. CDR3 DNA sequence: TGTGCCGGACGGGACACCAGCACAGATACGCAGTATTTT.

The gene calls are TRBV5-1 and TRBJ2-7, with 12 bases that match TRBD1. The CDR3 is 16 amino acids. Germline V gives CDR1 SGHRS, CDR2 YFSETQ. V lost 2 bases to trimming and J lost 5 bases; unmatched junction nucleotides: 8. In DNA form, the CDR3 reads TGCGCCAGCAGCTTCCAACCGGGACAGGGGGCGAACGAGCAGTACTTC. Translated: CASSFQPGQGANEQYF.

J is TRBJ2-1 and V is TRBV19; 13 positions match TRBD2. This CDR3 contains 16 residues. CDR1 LNHDA and CDR2 SQIVND come from the germline V gene (reference sequence). The V gene end was trimmed by 8 bases and the J gene end by 4 bases; junction bases not matched to a gene: 8. Here the CDR3 reads CASETLLAGGYNEQFF. CDR3 nucleotide sequence: TGTGCCAGTGAAACCCTACTAGCGGGGGGGTACAATGAGCAGTTCTTC.

The chain uses TRBV5-1 and TRBJ2-5; TRBD2 aligns across 11 bases. This CDR3 contains 20 residues. Germline loops: CDR1 SGHRS, CDR2 YFSETQ. V lost 0 bases to trimming and J lost 2 bases; unmatched junction nucleotides: 15. The CDR3 DNA sequence: TGCGCCAGCAGCTTGGGGGGACTAGCGGCTGGACGCTCTCTGCAAGAGACCCAGTACTTC. Amino acids: CASSLGGLAAGRSLQETQYF.

The gene calls are TRBV11-2 and TRBJ1-2, with 8 bases that match TRBD1. The CDR3 runs to 13 residues. Germline V gene sequence: CDR1 SGHAT, CDR2 FQNNGV. V shed 5 bases and J 4 bases; nucleotides not matched to a gene: 3. The CDR3 loop reads CASSDGQGYGYTF. For the CDR3, the DNA is TGTGCCAGCAGCGACGGACAGGGCTATGGCTACACCTTC.

The chain uses TRBV6-2 or TRBV6-3 and TRBJ2-3; TRBD2 matches at 8 bases. CDR3 length: 16 amino acids. V dropped 5 bases and J dropped 6; count of bases not matched to a gene: 13. Germline V gives CDR1 MNHEY, CDR2 SVGEGT. CDR3 coding DNA: TGTGCCAGCAGTCGGGGGGGGCTGTTGGGTAAGGATACGCAGTATTTT. Protein sequence: CASSRGGLLGKDTQYF.

This clone was seen a single time. J is TRBJ2-2 and V is TRBV28, with D perhaps matching TRBD1 (5 bases). The CDR3 sequence is 16 residues long. With 2 bases removed from V and 4 bases from J, the gap between germline ends came to 14 bases. Germline V gene sequence: CDR1 MDHEN, CDR2 SYDVKM. The CDR3 nucleotides read TGTGCCAGCAGTTTAGGTGGGGCAGGTCGCACCGGGGAGCTGTTTTTT. Its translation is CASSLGGAGRTGELFF. The variable domain in full, with the rest retrieved from reference TRBV28 and TRBJ2-2, is DVKVTQSSRYLVKRTGEKVFLECVQDMDHENMFWYRQDPGLGLRLIYFSYDVKMKEKGDIPEGYSVSREKKERFSLILESASTNQTSMYLCASSLGGAGRTGELFFGEGSRLTVL.